One and the same sample provided the 6 T cell receptor beta chains below, sequenced in a study of T-cell memory formation after mild COVID-19. TCRdb redid the calling of the 5' RACE reads with MiXCR, one entry per CDR3 protein. The sample comprises roughly 140,000 distinct CDR3 sequences, 14% of which are singletons, and about 26% rests with the top ten. The sequenced sample was PBMCs or a T cell subset sorted from them (not recorded which). Receptor source: an adult woman who had mild COVID-19 (a few samples of this study predate the infection). Cell type and time point are not known.

This clonotype has a handful of counts. V and J are TRBV11-3 and TRBJ2-2; D unclear. V shed 3 bases and J shed 0 bases, with 11 bases lying between them. Germline lookup yields CDR1 SGHNT and CDR2 YENEEA. There are 16 residues in the CDR3. DNA of the CDR3: TGTGCCAGCAGCTTCTCTGACGTAGCGAACACCGGGGAGCTGTTTTTT. Protein product: CASSFSDVANTGELFF.

This clonotype was seen a handful of times. The rearrangement joins TRBV9 to TRBJ1-1, with 8 bases matching TRBD1. Germline CDR1 is SGDLS and CDR2 is YYNGEE. With 3 bases clipped from V and 6 bases from J, the junction kept 13 bases outside the gene matches. The CDR3 is 16 amino acids. In DNA form, the CDR3 reads TGTGCCAGCAGCGGACTTCAGACAGGGGTGGTGGCTGAAGCTTTCTTT. Its protein is CASSGLQTGVVAEAFF.

This clonotype was seen more than once but under ten times. The gene calls are TRBV29-1 and TRBJ1-2; D ambiguous. The CDR3 has 13 amino acids. Germline V gives CDR1 SQVTM, CDR2 ANQGSEA. V lost 6 bases, J lost 0 bases, and 11 bases lay in between. Here the CDR3 DNA reads TGCAGCGTCGTTCAAGAAACTAACTATGGCTACACCTTC. Translated, it gives CSVVQETNYGYTF.

In its sample, this clonotype was seen a few times. V is TRBV3-1 and J is TRBJ2-1, with 11 positions matching TRBD2. After removal of 4 bases from V and 6 bases from J, the junction contained 2 bases not matched to a gene. This CDR3 spans 14 amino acids. Germline V lookup: CDR1 LGHDT, CDR2 YNNKEL (reference sequence). The CDR3 sequence is CASSPLAGGNEQFF. The CDR3 DNA sequence: TGTGCCAGCAGCCCGCTAGCGGGAGGCAATGAGCAGTTCTTC.

Only a few counts were recorded for this clonotype. The chain couples TRBV6-5 to TRBJ2-1; TRBD2 aligns across 7 bases. In germline, CDR1 is MNHEY, CDR2 SVGAGI. The CDR3 sequence is 13 residues long. Trimming at V came to 0 bases and at J to 9 bases, leaving 2 bases not matched to a gene. CDR3 DNA: TGTGCCAGCAGTTACTCTTCGGGGGGTGAGCAGTTCTTC. It translates to CASSYSSGGEQFF.

This clonotype has only a few counts. The chain joins TRBV10-3 to TRBJ2-1; TRBD2 aligns across 15 bases. V was pared by 6 bases and J by 10 bases, with 10 bases of the junction left unmatched. Germline V gene lookup returns CDR1 ENHRY and CDR2 SYGVKD. The CDR3 totals 16 residues. The CDR3 loop reads CAISGWTSGGAKEQFF. CDR3 DNA: TGTGCCATCAGCGGATGGACTAGCGGGGGGGCCAAGGAGCAGTTCTTC.